The present T cell receptor (beta chain) was sequenced within a study of blood T cell repertoires in COVID-19. As to this clone: A junction end diverges from the germline sequence, so it may reflect a read error. This sample includes further DNA sequences coding for the same CDR3.

The CDR3 runs to 15 residues. Germline V gene data show CDR1 as SGHRS and CDR2 as YFSETQ. Original processing notes: By means of reference gene primer amplification, nucleated cell counts were estimated. The assay was immunoSEQ multiplex PCR, and TCRdb's table has in-frame clones only and misses some. The V and J calls and the clone size are those of that table, but D and trimming were determined from the DNA. Of 80,000 to 100,000 clones listed, 81% are singletons. Sequenced material: peripheral blood. The sequence came from a man between 60 and 75 years old with acute or convalescent COVID-19. The chain couples TRBV5-1 to TRBJ2-6; a possible D gene is TRBD2 (6 bases). CDR3 loop: CASSESLGGANVLTF. CDR3 sequence (DNA): TGCGCCAGCAGCGAATCATTGGGCGGGGCTAACGTCCTGACTTTC.